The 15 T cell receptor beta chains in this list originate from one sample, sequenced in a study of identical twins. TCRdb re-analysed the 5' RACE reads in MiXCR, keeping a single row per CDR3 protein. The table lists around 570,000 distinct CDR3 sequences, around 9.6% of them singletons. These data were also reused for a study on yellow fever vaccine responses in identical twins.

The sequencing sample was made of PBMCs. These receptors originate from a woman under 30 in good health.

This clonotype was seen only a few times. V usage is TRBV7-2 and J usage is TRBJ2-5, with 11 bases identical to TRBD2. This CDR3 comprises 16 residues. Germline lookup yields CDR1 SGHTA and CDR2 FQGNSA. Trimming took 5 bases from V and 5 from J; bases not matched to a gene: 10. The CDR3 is CASSIHSGGAGETQYF. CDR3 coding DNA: TGTGCCAGCAGCATACATAGCGGGGGGGCTGGGGAGACCCAGTACTTC.

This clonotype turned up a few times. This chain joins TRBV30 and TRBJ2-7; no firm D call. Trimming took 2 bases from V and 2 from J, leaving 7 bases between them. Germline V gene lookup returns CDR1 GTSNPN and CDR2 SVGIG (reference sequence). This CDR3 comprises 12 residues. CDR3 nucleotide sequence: TGTGCCTGGAGTTTGGGGACCTACGAGCAGTACTTC. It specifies CAWSLGTYEQYF.

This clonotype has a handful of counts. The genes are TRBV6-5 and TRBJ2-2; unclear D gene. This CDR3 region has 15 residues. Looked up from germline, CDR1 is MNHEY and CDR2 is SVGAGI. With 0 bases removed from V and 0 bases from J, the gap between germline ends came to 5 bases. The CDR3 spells CASSYSGPNTGELFF. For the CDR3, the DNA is TGTGCCAGCAGTTACTCCGGACCGAACACCGGGGAGCTGTTTTTT.

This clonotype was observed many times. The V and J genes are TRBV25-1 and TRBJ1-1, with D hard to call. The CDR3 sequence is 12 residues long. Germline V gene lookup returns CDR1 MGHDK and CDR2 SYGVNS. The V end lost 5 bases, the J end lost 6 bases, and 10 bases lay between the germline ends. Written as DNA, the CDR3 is TGTGCCAGCAGTCTCGATCCCTCTGAAGCTTTCTTT. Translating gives CASSLDPSEAFF.

CDR3 in amino acids: CASNSPQANTGELFF. Written as DNA, the CDR3 is TGTGCCAGCAACAGTCCGCAGGCGAACACCGGGGAGCTGTTTTTT. The chain is built from TRBV5-6 and TRBJ2-2; no definite D call. Trimming removed 6 bases at V and 0 bases at J, with 12 bases between. The CDR3 sequence is 15 residues long. Germline assignment: CDR1 SGHDT and CDR2 YYEEEE.

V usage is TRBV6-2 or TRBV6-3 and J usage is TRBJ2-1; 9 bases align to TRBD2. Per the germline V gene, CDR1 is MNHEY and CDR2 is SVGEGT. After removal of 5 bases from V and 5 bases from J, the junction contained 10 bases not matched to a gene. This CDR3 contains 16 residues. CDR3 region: CASSAPLAGQNNEQFF. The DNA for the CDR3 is TGTGCCAGCAGTGCCCCACTAGCGGGCCAAAACAATGAGCAGTTCTTC.

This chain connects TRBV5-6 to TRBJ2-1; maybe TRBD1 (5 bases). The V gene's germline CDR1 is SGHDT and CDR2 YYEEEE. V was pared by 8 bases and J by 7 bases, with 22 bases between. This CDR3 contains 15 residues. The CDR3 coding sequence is TGTGCCAGGAGCCCCGGCAGGGTAGACTTGAATGAGCAGTTCTTC. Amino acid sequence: CARSPGRVDLNEQFF.

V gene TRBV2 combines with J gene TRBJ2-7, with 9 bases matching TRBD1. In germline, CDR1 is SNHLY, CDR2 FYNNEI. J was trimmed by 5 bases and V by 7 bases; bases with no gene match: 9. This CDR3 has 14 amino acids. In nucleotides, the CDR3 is TGTGCCAGCACCCCAACCGGGACAGGGAACGAGCAGTACTTC. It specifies CASTPTGTGNEQYF.

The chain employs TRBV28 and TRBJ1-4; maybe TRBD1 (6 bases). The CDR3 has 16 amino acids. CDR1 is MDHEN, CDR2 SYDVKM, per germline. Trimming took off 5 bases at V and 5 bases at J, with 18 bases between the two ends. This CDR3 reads CASSPIRGGPNEKLFF. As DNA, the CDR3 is TGTGCCAGCAGTCCTATCCGGGGGGGCCCCAATGAAAAACTGTTTTTT.

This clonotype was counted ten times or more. The CDR3 spells CASHSGTGTTGELFF. Here the CDR3 DNA reads TGTGCCAGCCATTCCGGGACAGGGACAACCGGGGAGCTGTTTTTT. This sequence joins TRBV10-3 and TRBJ2-2; 9 bases map to TRBD1. The trim removed 10 bases at V and 5 bases at J, leaving 11 bases unmatched. This CDR3 contains 15 residues. In germline, CDR1 is ENHRY, CDR2 SYGVKD.

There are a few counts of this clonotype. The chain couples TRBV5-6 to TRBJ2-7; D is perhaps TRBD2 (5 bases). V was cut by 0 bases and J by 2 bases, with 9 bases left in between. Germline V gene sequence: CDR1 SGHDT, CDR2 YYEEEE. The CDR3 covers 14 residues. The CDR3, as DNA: TGTGCCAGCAGCTTGGGAGCGGTCGCCTACGAGCAGTACTTC. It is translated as CASSLGAVAYEQYF.

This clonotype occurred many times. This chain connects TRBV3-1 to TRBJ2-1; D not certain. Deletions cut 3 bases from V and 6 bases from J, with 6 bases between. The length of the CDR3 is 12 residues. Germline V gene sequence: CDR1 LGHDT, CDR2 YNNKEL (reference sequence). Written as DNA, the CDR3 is TGTGCCAGCAGCCATATAAGCAATGAGCAGTTCTTC. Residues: CASSHISNEQFF.

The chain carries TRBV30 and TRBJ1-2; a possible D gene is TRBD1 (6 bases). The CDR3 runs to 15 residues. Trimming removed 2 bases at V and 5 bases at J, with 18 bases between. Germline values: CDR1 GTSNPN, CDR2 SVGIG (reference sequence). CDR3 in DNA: TGTGCCTGGAGTCCTTCCGGGGGGGGCGCATATGGCTACACCTTC. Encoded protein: CAWSPSGGGAYGYTF.

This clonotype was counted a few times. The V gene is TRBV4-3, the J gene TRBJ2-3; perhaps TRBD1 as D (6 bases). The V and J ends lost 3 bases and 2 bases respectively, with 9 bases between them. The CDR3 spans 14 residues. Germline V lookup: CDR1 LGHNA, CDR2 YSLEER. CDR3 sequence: CASSHGQYTDTQYF. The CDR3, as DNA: TGCGCCAGCAGCCATGGACAGTACACAGATACGCAGTATTTT.

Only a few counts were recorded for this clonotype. The CDR3 loop is CASSQAGAKNIQYF. CDR3 DNA sequence: TGTGCCAGCAGCCAAGCAGGGGCCAAAAACATTCAGTACTTC. This chain joins TRBV3-1 and TRBJ2-4, with a weak D call TRBD1 (5 bases). This CDR3 spans 14 amino acids. V lost 1 base, J lost 1 base, and 5 bases lay in between. The germline V gene encodes CDR1 LGHDT and CDR2 YNNKEL (reference sequence).